The sequence of this T cell receptor beta chain was determined in a study of shared clonotypes between healthy human individuals. Sequenced by immunoSEQ multiplex PCR; TCRdb stores in-frame clones only, minus some. Of about 1.1 million clones in the sample, approximately 80% were seen once. This clone came up a few times. The same CDR3 also results from other DNA sequences found in this sample. Germline V gene sequence: CDR1 DFQATT, CDR2 SNEGSKA (reference sequence). The V gene lost 6 bases and the J gene lost 1 base, with 6 bases spanning the gap. This CDR3 region has 11 residues. The sequenced sample consisted of memory CD4+ T cells from PBMCs. Described subset: CD45RA-negative fraction. V usage is TRBV20-1 and J usage is TRBJ1-1; unclear D gene. The receptor comes from a man between 18 and 29 years old in good health. Some clones in this sample may be carry-over from other donors' samples. The chain's CDR3 is CSARGNTEAFF. The CDR3 DNA is TGCAGTGCCCGGGGGAACACTGAAGCTTTCTTT.